This T cell receptor (beta chain) was obtained from a study of identical twins. Broader study findings: Within cord blood, abundant beta clonotypes carried fewer insertions, but memory repertoires showed no such trend.

Germline V gene lookup returns CDR1 DFQATT and CDR2 SNEGSKA (reference sequence). The CDR3 loop spans 13 amino acids. Trimming took 1 base from V and 2 from J; bases not matched to a gene: 0. Each CDR3 protein is one row after TCRdb ran MiXCR on the 5' RACE reads. The sample carries 600,000 to 700,000 distinct CDR3 sequences, 21% recorded once. This clonotype was detected ten times or more. Its matching antigen is unknown. The data also belong to a second study, concerning T cells expressing NK-cell markers. From that report: It was from sorted CD3+CD56+NKG2C+, CD3+CD56+NKG2C- and CD3+CD56-NKG2C+ T cells that TCR beta repertoires came. For several donors, these clonotypes were likewise the leading ones in the CD3+CD56-NKG2C+ fraction.

The chain uses TRBV20-1 and TRBJ2-5; 8 nucleotides match TRBD2. Sample: PBMCs. The receptor was derived from a woman aged 18-35 years in good health. CDR3 sequence (DNA): TGCAGTGCTAGAGTAGCGGGACAAGAGACCCAGTACTTC. Protein product: CSARVAGQETQYF.